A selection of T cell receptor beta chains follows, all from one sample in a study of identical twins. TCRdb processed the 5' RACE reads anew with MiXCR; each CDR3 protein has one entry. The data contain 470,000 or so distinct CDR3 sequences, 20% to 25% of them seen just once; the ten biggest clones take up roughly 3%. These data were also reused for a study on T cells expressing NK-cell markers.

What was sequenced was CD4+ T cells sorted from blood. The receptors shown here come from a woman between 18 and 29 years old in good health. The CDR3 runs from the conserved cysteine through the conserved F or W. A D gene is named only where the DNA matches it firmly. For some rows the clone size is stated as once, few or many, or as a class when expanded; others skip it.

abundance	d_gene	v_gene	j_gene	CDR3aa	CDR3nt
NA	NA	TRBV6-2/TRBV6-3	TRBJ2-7	CASRRREYEQYF	TGTGCCAGCAGAAGAAGGGAATACGAGCAGTACTTC
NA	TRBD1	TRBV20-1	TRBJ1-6	CSASLRTGDNSPLHF	TGCAGTGCTTCACTTAGGACAGGGGATAATTCACCCCTCCACTTT
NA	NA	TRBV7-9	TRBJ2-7	CAVDWSTYF	TGTGCCGTCGATTGGAGTACGTACTTC
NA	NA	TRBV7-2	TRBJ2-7	CASSREISYEQYF	TGTGCCAGCAGCCGGGAAATCAGCTACGAGCAGTACTTC
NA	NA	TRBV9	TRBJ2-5	CASSVGPGTETQYF	TGTGCCAGCAGCGTGGGCCCCGGAACAGAGACCCAGTACTTC
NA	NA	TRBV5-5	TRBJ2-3	CASSRGIRDTQYF	TGTGCCAGCAGCCGGGGAATCAGAGATACGCAGTATTTT
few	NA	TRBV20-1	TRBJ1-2	CSARGDTVRGYTF	TGCAGTGCTAGAGGGGACACGGTCCGTGGCTACACCTTC
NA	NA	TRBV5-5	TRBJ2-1	CASIPAGTRSGNEQFF	TGTGCCAGCATCCCCGCCGGGACAAGGTCGGGTAATGAGCAGTTCTTC
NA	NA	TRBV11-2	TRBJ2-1	CASSFGAWSSYNEQFF	TGTGCCAGCAGCTTCGGTGCTTGGAGCTCCTACAATGAGCAGTTCTTC
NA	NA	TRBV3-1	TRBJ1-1	CASSKPGREAFF	TGTGCCAGCAGCAAGCCGGGGCGTGAAGCTTTCTTT
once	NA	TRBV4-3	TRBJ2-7	CASSQDLAYEQYF	TGCGCCAGCAGCCAAGATCTGGCCTACGAGCAGTACTTC
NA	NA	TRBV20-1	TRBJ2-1	CSTRKRMTYNEQFF	TGCAGCACTAGAAAGCGGATGACCTACAATGAGCAGTTCTTC
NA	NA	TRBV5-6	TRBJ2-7	CASSFGLTGLDEQYF	TGTGCCAGCAGCTTTGGACTAACCGGCCTGGACGAGCAGTACTTC
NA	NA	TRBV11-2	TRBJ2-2	CASSLDRRGGPGELFF	TGTGCCAGCAGCTTAGATAGGAGGGGAGGTCCCGGGGAGCTGTTTTTT
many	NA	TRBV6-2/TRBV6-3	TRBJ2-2	CASSPSRDTGELFF	TGTGCCAGCAGTCCTAGTCGGGACACCGGGGAGCTGTTTTTT
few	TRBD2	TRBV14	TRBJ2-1	CASSPPGLGRDNEQFF	TGTGCCAGCAGCCCTCCGGGACTCGGGAGGGACAATGAGCAGTTCTTC